This T cell receptor (beta chain) comes out of a study of radiotherapy plus CTLA-4 blockade in lung cancer. Whole-study results and caveats: TCR clones of tumor origin grew in blood after radiotherapy plus ipilimumab.

This clone qualifies as medium-sized. Its antigen is still unknown. Focal radiation plus CTLA-4 blockade with ipilimumab was given to patients with chemo-refractory metastatic non-small-cell lung cancer. Produced via immunoSEQ multiplex PCR; TCRdb's table is partial and in-frame only. The data show approximately 52,000 clones, 77% seen once. The CDR3 length is 13 residues. Between the trimmed V and J ends, which lost 1 base and 5 bases, there was a span of 6 bases. CDR1 LNHDA and CDR2 SQIVND come from the germline V gene (reference sequence). Source: peripheral blood, taken from a patient treated with radiotherapy plus ipilimumab. This sequence originates from a human donor with non-small cell lung cancer whose response to radiotherapy plus ipilimumab could not be evaluated. The chain joins TRBV19 to TRBJ2-1; unclear D gene. The CDR3 region has the DNA TGTGCCAGTAGTATAGGGCAGAACAATGAGCAGTTCTTC. Translated: CASSIGQNNEQFF.